These 30 T cell receptor beta chains were sequenced from one sample in a study of blood T cells in healthy people across ages. Through a sample-barcoded 5' primer and a J-beta primer mix, a second PCR was run for roughly 6 to 11 cycles. TCRdb fed the 5' RACE reads into MiXCR, producing one record per CDR3 protein. The sample contains approximately 2,000,000 distinct CDR3 sequences, 39% of which appear only once. The sequenced sample consisted of blood. The receptor source for this set is a human donor in good health.

The table lists this clonotype with many counts. The J gene is TRBJ2-1, the V gene TRBV24-1, with D possibly TRBD2 on 6 matching bases. CDR1 KGHDR and CDR2 SFDVKD come from the germline V gene. The ends were cut back, 5 bases at V and 5 bases at J, with 15 bases in the middle. The CDR3 totals 15 residues. CDR3 sequence (DNA): TGTGCCACCAGTGCTGGGGGGACCCCCGACAATGAGCAGTTCTTC. It specifies CATSAGGTPDNEQFF.

V is TRBV25-1 and J is TRBJ1-1; D remains unclear. The CDR3 is made up of 11 amino acids. The germline CDR1 and CDR2 sequences are MGHDK and SYGVNS. With 6 bases removed from V and 6 bases from J, the gap between germline ends came to 8 bases. The CDR3 loop reads CASRRQAEAFF. In nucleotides, the CDR3 is TGTGCCAGCAGGCGGCAGGCTGAAGCTTTCTTT.

This clonotype has only a few counts. The J gene is TRBJ2-7, the V gene TRBV29-1, with TRBD1 identical over 10 bases. V lost 4 bases to trimming and J lost 6 bases; unmatched junction nucleotides: 9. CDR1 is SQVTM and CDR2 is ANQGSEA in the germline V gene. CDR3 length: 14 residues. The CDR3 protein is CSVGGTGTGVEQYF. In DNA form, the CDR3 reads TGCAGCGTTGGGGGGACCGGGACAGGGGTCGAGCAGTACTTC.

CDR3 protein: CASTKTGNEQFF. The CDR3 bases are TGCGCCAGCACAAAAACAGGCAATGAGCAGTTCTTC. The rearrangement uses TRBV5-1 and TRBJ2-1; possible D gene TRBD1, 5 bases. Germline values: CDR1 SGHRS, CDR2 YFSETQ. V was clipped by 6 bases and J by 6 bases, with 10 bases between them. This CDR3 is built from 12 residues.

This clonotype was counted a few times. V usage is TRBV10-3 and J usage is TRBJ1-6; tentatively, D is TRBD1 (5 bases). This CDR3 is 14 amino acids long. The ends were cut back, 3 bases at V and 9 bases at J, with 12 bases in the middle. Germline V lookup: CDR1 ENHRY, CDR2 SYGVKD. The CDR3 here is CAISEGREGSPLHF. In DNA form, the CDR3 reads TGTGCCATCAGTGAAGGCAGGGAGGGTTCACCCCTCCACTTT.

This chain joins TRBV5-5 and TRBJ2-4; 12 nucleotides agree with TRBD2. With the DNA end fitting TRBJ2-7 better, the J assignment may be wrong. The CDR3 is 15 amino acids. Germline values: CDR1 SGHKS, CDR2 YYEKEE (reference sequence). CDR3 sequence (DNA): TGTGCCAGCAGCTTGGAACTAGCGGGGGGATTCGAGCAGTACTTC. It encodes CASSLELAGGFEQYF.

The table lists this clonotype with many counts. The chain carries TRBV7-9 and TRBJ2-6; D unresolved. V was cut by 5 bases and J by 3 bases, with 11 bases left in between. Germline assignment: CDR1 SEHNR and CDR2 FQNEAQ (reference sequence). The CDR3 runs 15 residues. Written as DNA, the CDR3 is TGTGCCAGCAGCCCTAAAGAGTATGGGGCCAACGTCCTGACTTTC. Translated, it gives CASSPKEYGANVLTF.

J is TRBJ2-1 and V is TRBV6-5, with D perhaps matching TRBD1 (5 bases). The CDR3 totals 13 residues. Germline V CDR1 and CDR2: MNHEY, SVGAGI. Trimming took 6 bases from V and 12 from J, leaving 18 bases between them. CDR3 sequence (DNA): TGTGCCAGCAGCCGCTCACAGGAATACGGGCAGTTCTTC. This sequence encodes CASSRSQEYGQFF.

This chain joins TRBV28 and TRBJ2-7; a weak D match, TRBD2 (5 bases). From germline, CDR1 is MDHEN and CDR2 SYDVKM. The CDR3 length is 15 residues. The V end was cut by 5 bases, the J end by 2 bases, with 16 bases between. CDR3 residues: CASSRVGLSPYEQYF. Written as DNA, the CDR3 is TGTGCCAGCAGTCGCGTAGGACTGTCCCCCTACGAGCAGTACTTC.

The chain uses TRBV4-2 and TRBJ2-2; D unclear. The CDR3 spans 15 residues. Trimming removed 4 bases at V and 3 bases at J, with 12 bases between. CDR1 is LGHNA and CDR2 is YNFKEQ in the germline V gene. CDR3 loop: CASSPHGGDTGELFF. DNA for the CDR3: TGTGCCAGCAGCCCGCATGGCGGAGACACCGGGGAGCTGTTTTTT.

The chain is built from TRBV7-9 and TRBJ2-6, with D perhaps matching TRBD2 (6 bases). The ends were cut back, 3 bases at V and 1 base at J, with 13 bases in the middle. The CDR3 loop spans 17 amino acids. Per germline, CDR1 SEHNR and CDR2 FQNEAQ (reference sequence). CDR3 coding DNA: TGTGCCAGCAGCTTGCCGTTGGGAGGATCTGGGGCCAACGTCCTGACTTTC. This codes for CASSLPLGGSGANVLTF.

This clonotype has a count of ten or more. A read error is possible here, since a much larger clone lies one base away. The chain uses TRBV29-1 and TRBJ2-5; no definite D call. With 6 bases removed from V and 11 bases from J, the gap between germline ends came to 28 bases. Germline CDR1 SQVTM, CDR2 ANQGSEA. The CDR3 is 15 amino acids. Here the CDR3 DNA reads TGCAGCGTCGTAATCGATCTTAACCTTTGGAATGAGCAGTACTTC. As protein: CSVVIDLNLWNEQYF.

This clonotype was found a few times. The rearrangement links TRBV9 to TRBJ2-4; maybe TRBD1 (5 bases). The CDR3 consists of 15 residues. V was pared by 2 bases and J by 6 bases, with 15 bases between. Germline V gene sequence: CDR1 SGDLS, CDR2 YYNGEE. In DNA form, the CDR3 reads TGTGCCAGCAGCGTTGGGGCGGAATTACTAAACATTCAGTACTTC. It encodes CASSVGAELLNIQYF.

In this sample, this clonotype turned up a few times. The chain uses TRBV28 and TRBJ2-1, with D tentatively TRBD2 (7 bases). V dropped 7 bases and J dropped 10 bases, with 20 bases sitting between them. CDR1 is MDHEN and CDR2 is SYDVKM in the germline V gene. The length of the CDR3 is 14 residues. The CDR3 bases are TGTGCCAGCACCGCGGGGCGGGGGCTACGGGAGCAGTTCTTC. As protein: CASTAGRGLREQFF.

This sequence joins TRBV18 and TRBJ2-7; the match to TRBD2 covers 7 bases. Looked up from germline, CDR1 is KGHSH and CDR2 is LQKENI. CDR3 length equals 16 residues. V shed 1 base and J 3 bases; nucleotides not matched to a gene: 9. The CDR3 loop is CASSPRTSGTGYEQYF. The CDR3 nucleotides are TGTGCCAGCTCACCACGGACAAGCGGGACTGGCTACGAGCAGTACTTC.

For the CDR3, the DNA is TGCAGTGCTAGAGATCGGCTCAACATTCAGTACTTC. Protein sequence: CSARDRLNIQYF. The chain has TRBV20-1 and TRBJ2-4; D gene ambiguous. Trimming pared 0 bases from V and 7 bases from J, leaving 7 bases between. Germline values: CDR1 DFQATT, CDR2 SNEGSKA (reference sequence). CDR3 size: 12 residues.

There are a few counts of this clonotype. The J gene is TRBJ2-1, the V gene TRBV6-5, with 13 positions matching TRBD2. The J segment lost 4 bases and the V segment lost 4 bases, leaving 7 bases of the junction unmatched. The CDR3 covers 17 residues. The germline V gene encodes CDR1 MNHEY and CDR2 SVGAGI. The CDR3 protein is CASSLRLAGGVYNEQFF. The CDR3 nucleotides read TGTGCCAGCAGTTTACGACTAGCGGGGGGTGTTTACAATGAGCAGTTCTTC.

The V call is TRBV20-1, the J call TRBJ2-1; D perhaps matches TRBD1 (6 bases). The CDR3 has 13 amino acids. The germline V gene has CDR1 DFQATT and CDR2 SNEGSKA (reference sequence). V was trimmed by 6 bases and J by 1 base, leaving 10 bases between them. The CDR3 region has the DNA TGCAGTGCCAGCGACAGGTCCTACAATGAGCAGTTCTTC. As protein: CSASDRSYNEQFF.

This clonotype was counted only a few times. This rearrangement joins TRBV7-2 to TRBJ1-2, with D unresolved. The germline gives CDR1 SGHTA, CDR2 FQGNSA. Trimming took 2 bases from V and 4 from J, leaving 11 bases between them. The length of the CDR3 is 14 residues. CDR3 nucleotides: TGTGCCAGCAGCTTAACCCCCCAGAGCTATGGCTACACCTTC. It is translated as CASSLTPQSYGYTF.

The V gene is TRBV27, the J gene TRBJ2-5; D is possibly TRBD1 or TRBD2 (5 bases each). Trimming pared 4 bases from V and 11 bases from J, leaving 26 bases between. CDR1 is MNHEY and CDR2 is SMNVEV in the germline V gene (reference sequence). This CDR3 is built from 16 residues. CDR3 loop: CASSSSQGPLWYEQYF. The CDR3 DNA follows: TGTGCCAGCAGTTCCTCCCAGGGACCGCTTTGGTACGAACAGTACTTC.

The table lists this clonotype with a few counts. The chain couples TRBV7-2 to TRBJ2-3; 14 nucleotides agree with TRBD2. The germline CDR1 and CDR2 sequences are SGHTA and FQGNSA. The V and J ends lost 3 bases and 6 bases, in that order; junction bases with no gene match: 5. This CDR3 spans 16 amino acids. The DNA for the CDR3 is TGTGCCAGCAGCTTCGGACTAGCGGGGGGCGGCGATACGCAGTATTTT. This sequence encodes CASSFGLAGGGDTQYF.

V gene TRBV20-1 combines with J gene TRBJ2-4, with 8 positions matching TRBD1. This CDR3 spans 18 amino acids. From germline, CDR1 is DFQATT and CDR2 SNEGSKA (reference sequence). V lost 3 bases to trimming and J lost 1 base; unmatched junction nucleotides: 14. CDR3 sequence reads: CSASASRGQVGAKNIQYF. The DNA for the CDR3 is TGCAGTGCTAGCGCCAGCAGGGGACAGGTTGGGGCCAAAAACATTCAGTACTTC.

This clonotype was counted a few times. This sequence joins TRBV4-3 and TRBJ1-4; D is ambiguous. The germline V and J ends were trimmed by 4 bases and 0 bases, with 12 bases remaining between them. CDR3 length: 16 residues. Germline V CDR1 and CDR2: LGHNA, YSLEER. The CDR3 here is CASSPALGTTNEKLFF. The CDR3 DNA reads TGCGCCAGCAGCCCCGCGTTGGGTACAACTAATGAAAAACTGTTTTTT.

This clonotype has more than one count but fewer than ten. This chain uses TRBV7-2 with TRBJ1-4; D unresolved. Trimming removed 1 base at V and 0 bases at J, with 12 bases between. Germline CDR1 SGHTA, CDR2 FQGNSA. CDR3 length: 17 amino acids. CDR3 sequence: CASSLDRLAATNEKLFF. The CDR3 coding sequence is TGTGCCAGCAGCTTAGACAGACTGGCCGCAACTAATGAAAAACTGTTTTTT.

This clonotype was seen a handful of times. The CDR3 coding sequence is TGTGCCAGCAGCCTCACCGGGGTGGTCGGTTTTGATGAGCAGTTCTTC. This gives the protein CASSLTGVVGFDEQFF. V and J are TRBV6-6 and TRBJ2-1, with TRBD2 as a possible D gene (5 bases). Per the germline V gene, CDR1 is MNHNY and CDR2 is SVGAGI (reference sequence). V lost 6 bases and J 8 bases, leaving 23 bases between the germline ends. The CDR3 has 16 amino acids.

V and J are TRBV5-1 and TRBJ2-5; no clear D. Germline CDR1 is SGHRS and CDR2 is YFSETQ. Trimming took off 4 bases at V and 1 base at J, with 14 bases between the two ends. This CDR3 is 15 amino acids long. The CDR3 nucleotides are TGCGCCAGCAGCGTCACCTCGTCCACCCAAGAGACCCAGTACTTC. Its protein product is CASSVTSSTQETQYF.

This clonotype was detected many times. This chain links TRBV7-2 with TRBJ2-1; D remains unclear. Looked up from germline, CDR1 is SGHTA and CDR2 is FQGNSA. The CDR3 is made up of 13 amino acids. V lost 1 base to trimming and J lost 9 bases, with 10 bases between them. The CDR3 sequence is CASSLVGPGEQFF. CDR3 in DNA: TGTGCCAGCAGCTTAGTCGGCCCAGGTGAGCAGTTCTTC. Complete variable domain (other parts from reference TRBV7-2 and TRBJ2-1): GAGVSQSPSNKVTEKGKDVELRCDPISGHTALYWYRQSLGQGLEFLIYFQGNSAPDKSGLPSDRFSAERTGGSVSTLTIQRTQQEDSAVYLCASSLVGPGEQFFGPGTRLTVL.

In its sample, this clonotype was seen many times. The chain joins TRBV3-1 to TRBJ1-1; D perhaps matches TRBD1 (5 bases). The V gene lost 8 bases and the J gene lost 3 bases, with 19 bases spanning the gap. The germline V gene has CDR1 LGHDT and CDR2 YNNKEL (reference sequence). This CDR3 spans 15 amino acids. The DNA for the CDR3 is TGTGCCAGCTACCTATGGCGTTTGGGGGACACTGAAGCTTTCTTT. Translating gives CASYLWRLGDTEAFF.

The genes are TRBV28 and TRBJ1-1; D not certain. Germline V gene sequence: CDR1 MDHEN, CDR2 SYDVKM. The germline V and J ends were trimmed by 8 bases and 1 base, with 11 bases remaining between them. This CDR3 has 13 amino acids. The CDR3 loop is CASHSSSNTEAFF. The CDR3 DNA reads as TGTGCCAGCCATTCAAGCTCGAACACTGAAGCTTTCTTT.

The chain combines TRBV4-1 with TRBJ2-7; 10 positions match TRBD2. Germline V lookup: CDR1 MGHRA, CDR2 YSYEKL. The CDR3 consists of 14 residues. V shed 3 bases and J 6 bases; nucleotides not matched to a gene: 5. CDR3 coding DNA: TGCGCCAGCAGCCATGTTAGCGGGGGGAGCGAGCAGTACTTC. Translating gives CASSHVSGGSEQYF.